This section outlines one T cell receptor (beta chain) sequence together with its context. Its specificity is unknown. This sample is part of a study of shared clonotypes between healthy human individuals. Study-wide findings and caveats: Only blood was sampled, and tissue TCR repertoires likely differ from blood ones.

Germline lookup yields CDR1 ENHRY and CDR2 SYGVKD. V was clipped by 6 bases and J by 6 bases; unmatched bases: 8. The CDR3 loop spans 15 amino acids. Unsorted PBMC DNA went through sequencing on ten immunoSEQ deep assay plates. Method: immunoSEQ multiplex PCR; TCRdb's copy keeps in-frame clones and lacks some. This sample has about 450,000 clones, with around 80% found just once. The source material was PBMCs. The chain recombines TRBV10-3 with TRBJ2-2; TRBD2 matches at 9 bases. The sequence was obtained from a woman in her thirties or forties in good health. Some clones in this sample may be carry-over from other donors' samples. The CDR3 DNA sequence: TGTGCCATCAGAGGGACTAGCAAGAGGCCCGGGGAGCTGTTTTTT. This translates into CAIRGTSKRPGELFF.